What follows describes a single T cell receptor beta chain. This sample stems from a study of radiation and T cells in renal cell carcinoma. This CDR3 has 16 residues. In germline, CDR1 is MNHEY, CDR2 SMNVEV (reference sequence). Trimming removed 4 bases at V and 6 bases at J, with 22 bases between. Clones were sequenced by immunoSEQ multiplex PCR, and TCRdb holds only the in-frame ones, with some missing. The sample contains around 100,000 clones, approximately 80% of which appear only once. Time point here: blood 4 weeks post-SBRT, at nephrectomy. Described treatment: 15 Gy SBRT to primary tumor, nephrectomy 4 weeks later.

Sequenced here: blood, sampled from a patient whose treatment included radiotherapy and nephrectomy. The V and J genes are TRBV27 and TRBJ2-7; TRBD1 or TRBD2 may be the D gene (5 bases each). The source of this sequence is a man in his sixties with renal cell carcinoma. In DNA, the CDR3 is TGTGCCAGCAGTTCCCCCAGCAGGGACCTAGGGGCCGAGCAGTACTTC. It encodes CASSSPSRDLGAEQYF.